This T cell receptor (beta chain) was documented in a study of T cells in tuberculosis. Findings of the study overall: T cells binding CD1B-GMM tetramer weakly possibly escaped the sort.

Sequencing used immunoSEQ multiplex PCR; TCRdb keeps in-frame clones, though not all of them. The data show more than 70,000 clones, with more than 75% seen just once and 1.5% to 2% held by the top ten. CDR3 size: 13 residues. The V end lost 8 bases, the J end lost 5 bases, and 15 bases lay between the germline ends. CDR1 and CDR2 from the germline V gene are SNHLY and FYNNEI. Sorting used thawed, overnight-rested PBMC stained with anti-CD3, a viability dye and GMM-loaded CD1B tetramer. C32 glucose monomycolate from Rhodococcus equi was loaded onto the CD1B tetramers. CD14-expressing monocytes were removed from PBMC before cryopreservation and sorting.

The chain combines TRBV2 with TRBJ2-5; a weak D match, TRBD2 (6 bases). The sample taken for sequencing was CD1b-GMM tetramer-negative cells sorted from PBMCs. This sequence was found in an adult woman with latent tuberculosis. DNA of the CDR3: TGTGCCAGCGCGGGCGGGGTCCGGGAGACCCAGTACTTC. It encodes CASAGGVRETQYF.